Included here is one TCR beta chain sequence, with context. What it recognizes is unknown. One entry per CDR3 protein results from TCRdb running MiXCR on the RT-PCR reads. The table shows approximately 250,000 distinct CDR3 sequences, with 10% to 15% occurring only once. The data were taken from a study of response to subunit inactivated influenza vaccine. Broader study findings: Few new T cells, the authors suggested, are recruited by each seasonal influenza vaccination.

This CDR3 is 13 amino acids long. Trimming pared 7 bases from V and 5 bases from J, leaving 12 bases between. Germline CDR1 and CDR2: SEHNR and FQNEAQ (reference sequence). The J gene is TRBJ2-1, the V gene TRBV7-9; D may be TRBD1 or TRBD2 (6 bases each). Material: non-naive T cells sorted from PBMCs, obtained around 14 days before vaccination. This clonotype originated in a man aged 45 to 65 who received an inactivated influenza vaccine. Here the CDR3 DNA reads TGTGCCAGCACCACAGGGACTCACAATGAGCAGTTCTTC. This translates into CASTTGTHNEQFF.